The clone carrying this TCR beta chain was counted at least ten times. The sample is drawn from a study of T cells in Graves' hyperthyroidism and ophthalmopathy. Clinicians diagnosed patients from clinical symptoms, serum thyroxine and TRAb, thyroid ultrasound and orbital computed tomography. Template material for amplifying TCR beta CDR3 regions consisted of RNA transcripts. With the HTBI primer set, the TCR CDR3 went through a first round of RT-PCR. TCRdb re-called the multiplex PCR reads with MiXCR, one entry per CDR3 protein. Among about 360,000 distinct CDR3 sequences listed, approximately 19% were seen once. V gave up 5 bases and J gave up 6 bases; unmatched junction bases: 8. The germline CDR1 and CDR2 sequences are MNHEY and SMNVEV (reference sequence). The CDR3 contains 15 residues.

This receptor was obtained from a woman between 18 and 30 years old with Graves' hyperthyroidism. The V call is TRBV27, the J call TRBJ2-1, with 9 bases fitting TRBD1. Sequencing input: blood. This chain's CDR3 is CASSAQQGAGNEQFF. CDR3 nucleotide sequence: TGTGCCAGCAGTGCCCAACAGGGGGCCGGCAATGAGCAGTTCTTC.